A single sample gave rise to the 13 T cell receptor beta chains below, sequenced in a study of blood T cell repertoires in COVID-19. Here immunoSEQ multiplex PCR was the method, and the copy in TCRdb shows in-frame clones only, minus some. Of 200,000 to 250,000 clones in the sample, around nine tenths were seen once. Sequenced: peripheral blood. The receptors come from a man between 18 and 29 years old with active or convalescent COVID-19.

The chain joins TRBV10-3 to TRBJ2-1; tentative D call: TRBD2 (6 bases). This CDR3 is built from 14 residues. V shed 8 bases and J shed 2 bases, with 13 bases lying between them. Germline lookup yields CDR1 ENHRY and CDR2 SYGVKD. DNA of the CDR3: TGTGCCATCGGGGGAGGCTCGCCCTACAATGAGCAGTTCTTC. Translation: CAIGGGSPYNEQFF.

The rearrangement joins TRBV28 to TRBJ1-5, with a weak D call TRBD1 (5 bases). V dropped 3 bases and J dropped 5 bases, with 14 bases sitting between them. The CDR3 is 15 amino acids. Germline CDR1 reads MDHEN; CDR2 reads SYDVKM. The CDR3 spells CASSFVGGADQPQHF. Here the CDR3 DNA reads TGTGCCAGCAGTTTTGTGGGGGGAGCCGATCAGCCCCAGCATTTT. Complete variable domain (other parts from reference TRBV28 and TRBJ1-5): DVKVTQSSRYLVKRTGEKVFLECVQDMDHENMFWYRQDPGLGLRLIYFSYDVKMKEKGDIPEGYSVSREKKERFSLILESASTNQTSMYLCASSFVGGADQPQHFGDGTRLSIL.

This clone has a handful of counts. Other DNA sequences in this sample translate to the same CDR3. The J gene is TRBJ1-5, the V gene TRBV7-9; TRBD1 matches at 7 bases. The ends lost 6 bases at V and 4 bases at J; junction bases unmatched: 6. The V gene's germline CDR1 is SEHNR and CDR2 FQNEAQ (reference sequence). This CDR3 region has 14 residues. The CDR3 spells CASSLGQSNQPQHF. The CDR3, as DNA: TGTGCCAGCAGTCTGGGACAGTCTAATCAGCCCCAGCATTTT.

The sample holds a few counts of this clone. The V call is TRBV7-6, the J call TRBJ2-6; 7 positions agree with TRBD1. This CDR3 is built from 18 residues. The germline gives CDR1 SGHVS, CDR2 FNYEAQ. The trim removed 3 bases at V and 1 base at J, leaving 9 bases unmatched. CDR3 residues: CASSLLGTASSGANVLTF. The CDR3, as DNA: TGTGCCAGCAGCTTGCTTGGGACAGCCTCGTCTGGGGCCAACGTCCTGACTTTC.

The chain recombines TRBV9 with TRBJ2-1; D perhaps matches TRBD2 (6 bases). This CDR3 contains 15 residues. Trimming pared 0 bases from V and 10 bases from J, leaving 17 bases between. Germline assignment: CDR1 SGDLS and CDR2 YYNGEE. DNA for the CDR3: TGTGCCAGCAGCGTAGAGACTAGTTTTCTAAGAGAGCAGTTCTTC. This codes for CASSVETSFLREQFF.

V and J are TRBV27 and TRBJ1-1, with D maybe TRBD1 (6 bases). The V and J ends lost 8 bases and 3 bases respectively, with 13 bases between them. The CDR3 runs to 13 residues. Per germline, CDR1 MNHEY and CDR2 SMNVEV (reference sequence). The CDR3 coding sequence is TGTGCCAGCCGGGCCACAGGGTACACTGAAGCTTTCTTT. Translating gives CASRATGYTEAFF.

V and J are TRBV4-2 and TRBJ2-7; TRBD2 matches 9 bases. The CDR3 extends over 15 amino acids. CDR1 LGHNA and CDR2 YNFKEQ come from the germline V gene. V shed 0 bases and J 6 bases; nucleotides not matched to a gene: 6. The CDR3 loop is CASSQDGGRAGEQYF. The DNA for the CDR3 is TGTGCCAGCAGCCAAGATGGCGGGAGGGCCGGCGAGCAGTACTTC.

This sequence joins TRBV19 and TRBJ2-7, with TRBD2 matching over 8 bases. The CDR3 has 18 residues. Germline V gene lookup returns CDR1 LNHDA and CDR2 SQIVND (reference sequence). J was trimmed by 2 bases and V by 3 bases; bases with no gene match: 15. In nucleotides, the CDR3 is TGTGCCAGTAGTATTACGGCGGGTCCTAGCGGGTTGACCTACGAGCAGTACTTC. Its protein product is CASSITAGPSGLTYEQYF.

The rearrangement joins TRBV6-4 to TRBJ1-1; D uncertain. The CDR3 loop spans 13 amino acids. Per germline, CDR1 MRHNA and CDR2 SNTAGT. The V and J ends lost 4 bases and 1 base respectively, with 7 bases between them. DNA for the CDR3: TGTGCCAGCAGTGTCAGATCGAACACTGAAGCTTTCTTT. Amino acids: CASSVRSNTEAFF.

The chain links TRBV19 to TRBJ1-1, with D uncertain. The CDR3 totals 14 residues. CDR1 and CDR2 from the germline V gene are LNHDA and SQIVND (reference sequence). V was clipped by 4 bases and J by 2 bases, with 11 bases between them. CDR3 in amino acids: CASSNRVANTEAFF. In DNA form, the CDR3 reads TGTGCCAGTAGTAATCGGGTAGCCAACACTGAAGCTTTCTTT. The complete variable domain, with remaining parts taken from reference TRBV19 and TRBJ1-1, reads DGGITQSPKYLFRKEGQNVTLSCEQNLNHDAMYWYRQDPGQGLRLIYYSQIVNDFQKGDIAEGYSVSREKKESFPLTVTSAQKNPTAFYLCASSNRVANTEAFFGQGTRLTVV.

V and J are TRBV7-2 and TRBJ1-2; TRBD1 is a possible D gene (6 bases). Trimming cost V 3 bases and J 2 bases, with 16 bases left between them. Germline CDR1 SGHTA, CDR2 FQGNSA. The CDR3 is 16 amino acids. CDR3 in DNA: TGTGCCAGCAGCTTGGACAGCGTCGATTCAAACTATGGCTACACCTTC. Amino acids: CASSLDSVDSNYGYTF.

The chain recombines TRBV4-2 with TRBJ2-7; TRBD2 matches 7 bases. With V trimmed by 0 bases and J by 3 bases, 2 bases remained unmatched. The germline gives CDR1 LGHNA, CDR2 YNFKEQ. The CDR3 is made up of 14 amino acids. Here the CDR3 reads CASSQETSFYEQYF. The CDR3 region has the DNA TGTGCCAGCAGCCAAGAGACTAGCTTCTACGAGCAGTACTTC.

This chain links TRBV11-2 with TRBJ2-7; D remains unclear. CDR1 is SGHAT, CDR2 FQNNGV, per germline. The ends were cut back, 5 bases at V and 2 bases at J, with 13 bases in the middle. The CDR3 totals 14 residues. In nucleotides, the CDR3 is TGTGCCAGCAGCCGCGCCCTTTTTCCCTACGAGCAGTACTTC. Translation: CASSRALFPYEQYF.